This T cell receptor (beta chain) stems from a study of regulatory T cells in long-lasting Graves disease (dated by TCRdb to the early 2020s). Some background on the complete study: Antithyroid drugs had been taken for less than 3 months by newly diagnosed Graves' disease patients. Persistent Graves' disease patients were compared with newly diagnosed Graves' disease patients by peripheral blood TCR sequencing and RNA sequencing. The study was conducted in China and was registered as a clinical trial. A total of roughly 35 samples underwent TCR sequencing, from some 13 patients with persistent Graves' disease and about 20 patients with newly diagnosed Graves' disease.

Library creation used multiplex PCR. Sequencing relied on an Illumina HiSeq 4000. TCR beta libraries were built with iRepertoire HTBI primers and Arm-PCR amplification of CDR3 regions. PCR products were gel purified before sequencing. Concerning the study's data processing: Gene usage analysis of CDR3 amino acid clonotypes relied on the roughly 60 TRBV and 14 TRBJ segments identified across samples. COPE and FqMerger were used to merge filtered high-quality paired reads into contigs. Contigs were aligned with BLAST to IMGT TRBV, TRBD and TRBJ reference genes, and CDR3 was defined per IMGT. Any clonotype with a frequency above 0.1% was counted as a highly expanded clone. Repertoire diversity was measured by Shannon entropy, and V-J evenness by the Gini coefficient. Public clonotypes were defined as clonotypes shared by more than one individual. The public reads were reprocessed in TCRdb via fastp at Q25 and MiXCR, keeping in-frame beta chains. Each entry is one CDR3 protein sequence, shown with its most common DNA and genes. TCRdb, not the authors, supplied the V and J calls. A total of over 500,000 distinct CDR3 sequences appear in this sample, roughly 16% of them only once. 18% of the sample goes to the ten largest clones.

This clonotype has at least ten counts. The antigen this receptor binds is unknown. Within one base of it there is no much larger clone, and no base qualities were kept. The research as a whole found: Sequencing and analysis were limited to the TCR beta chain. The small sample size was acknowledged by the authors as a limitation that may reduce accuracy. More public clonotypes were shared among persistent patients (approximately 3,000) than among newly diagnosed patients (approximately 930). Because the primary lesion, thyroid tissue, could not be accessed, the study looked at peripheral blood alone. Lower TCR Shannon entropy and fewer highly expanded clones were observed in persistent Graves' disease patients than in newly diagnosed patients, which suggested clonal expansion. Persistent disease showed preferential use of TRBV28, TRBJ1-2 and TRBJ2-5, whereas newly diagnosed disease favored TRBV20-1 and TRBJ2-1.

Read against the paper, the sample's time point label means: newly diagnosed GD, antithyroid drugs for less than 3 months. RNA was extracted from PBMCs in TRIzol for both TCR sequencing and RNA sequencing. Graves' disease was diagnosed according to American Thyroid Association guidelines. Patients for the study were recruited at an endocrinology department in Xi'an, China. Each patient gave around 9 milliliters of peripheral blood, collected in an EDTA anticoagulant tube. Ficoll Paque Plus density gradient separation was used to isolate PBMCs, and no further T cell sorting was performed. An Agilent 2100 Bioanalyzer and agarose gel were used to check RNA quality, while a NanoDrop 2000 measured RNA concentration. The germline V gene yields SNHLY for CDR1 and FYNNEI for CDR2. The CDR3 starts with the cysteine, ends with the phenylalanine, and has 14 residues. CDR3 DNA is the only sequence kept; it has 42 bases, read in frame from the first base. Unmatched junction bases come to 9, with V trimmed by 9 bases and J by 7 bases.

These same data were also listed under a study on T cells in Graves' hyperthyroidism and ophthalmopathy. According to the second study: Stable Graves' hyperthyroidism was defined as no progression to ophthalmopathy during 18 months of follow-up. Hyperthyroidism patients were newly diagnosed, had a disease duration of under 2 months, and were aged 18 to 65 years. Exclusion was applied to patients with uncontrolled infections, other autoimmune diseases, pregnancy or lactation. Clinical symptoms, serum thyroxine and TRAb, thyroid ultrasound, and orbital computed tomography formed the basis for the diagnoses. The first round of RT-PCR for the TCR CDR3 was performed with the HTBI primer set and the Qiagen OneStep RT-PCR kit. Most expanded thyroid clonotypes (frequency above 0.001) were also detected in blood, suggesting blood repertoires may reflect thyroid immune responses. Ophthalmopathy was separated from stable hyperthyroidism by a 13 V-J signature model, with over 85% sensitivity and about 84% specificity obtained in cross-validation and 80%/75% obtained in testing. In validation, the model predicted progression to ophthalmopathy with about 71% sensitivity and 72.22% specificity, a median of about six months before onset. To identify TCR V-J signatures that set the groups apart, the researchers used a discovery cohort of approximately 98 patients, made up of 43 with Graves' ophthalmopathy and 57 with stable Graves' hyperthyroidism. Whether ophthalmopathy could be predicted prospectively was tested in an independent validation cohort made up of approximately 19 hyperthyroidism patients plus 17 patients who later progressed to ophthalmopathy. The roughly 100 discovery patients were divided at random into training and test sets in a 7:3 ratio. In addition, the study compared T-cell repertoires in thyroid tissue and in blood from over 5 Graves' hyperthyroidism patients. After sampling, hyperthyroidism patients received methimazole starting at 30 mg daily, and ophthalmopathy patients received high-dose intravenous methylprednisolone. Libraries were constructed in a second round of multiplex PCR, after which size selection and purification were carried out. Sequencing of the libraries was done on an Illumina HiSeq2000 using paired-end 100 bp reads. SOAPnuke was used to process the raw data, removing reads that contained adapters or uncalled bases, had a mean Phred below 15, or lacked an exact match to the constant primer or identifier. COPE v1.2.5 was used to merge high-quality paired reads, and clonotypes were defined as unique nucleotide sequences. Clonotypes were aligned to IMGT TRBV, TRBD and TRBJ reference segments using MiTCR v1.1. Only V-J combinations with frequency above 0.0001, covering 99% to 99.2% of repertoires, were analysed. The TCS score was defined as the ratio of F50 (clonal expansion) to E x V (chaos), calculated using BLOSUM62-based TCRdist between CDR3 peptides within each V-J. Welch's t-statistics and random forest reduced approximately 520 V-J features to 10 to 15, which were used in a naive Bayes classifier (R e1071). No statistical method was used to set the sample size in advance, and investigators knew the group allocation. The paper reports TCR Vbeta CDR3 sequencing of some 140 peripheral blood samples: over 40 ophthalmopathy, approximately 74 hyperthyroidism and some 17 progressor patients.

Sample: peripheral blood mononuclear cells (PBMCs), taken at new diagnosis, from a patient treated with antithyroid drugs. This TCR came from a woman in her twenties or thirties with Graves disease. Donor details come from another sample of the same person, matched by shared clones. The chain employs TRBV2 and TRBJ2-1; 10 junctional bases match TRBD2. The CDR3 here reads CASASSGRENEQFF. The nucleotide sequence is TGTGCCAGTGCCTCGAGCGGGAGGGAAAATGAGCAGTTCTTC.